The 29 T cell receptor beta chains below all came from one sample that was sequenced in a study of blood T cells in healthy people across ages. Using a J-beta primer mix together with a sample-barcoded 5' primer, a second PCR was run for about 6 to 12 cycles. TCRdb redid the calling of the 5' RACE reads with MiXCR, one entry per CDR3 protein. Here the sample spans about 1,500,000 distinct CDR3 sequences, roughly 30% being singletons. The sequenced sample was blood. The receptors originated from a woman younger than 45 in good health.

V usage is TRBV7-9 and J usage is TRBJ1-1; D gene ambiguous. Deletions cut 0 bases from V and 5 bases from J, with 13 bases between. CDR1 is SEHNR, CDR2 FQNEAQ, per germline (reference sequence). CDR3 length: 15 amino acids. CDR3 protein: CASSLAGGVGTEAFF. The CDR3 coding sequence is TGTGCCAGCAGCTTAGCAGGCGGGGTGGGAACTGAAGCTTTCTTT.

This clonotype was seen more than once but under ten times. This rearrangement joins TRBV4-1 to TRBJ2-3, with D unclear. The V end was cut by 1 base, the J end by 0 bases, with 14 bases between. CDR3 length equals 17 residues. Germline loops: CDR1 MGHRA, CDR2 YSYEKL. In DNA form, the CDR3 reads TGCGCCAGCAGCCAAGTGGTAGCAAGTGCTAGCACAGATACGCAGTATTTT. Its protein product is CASSQVVASASTDTQYF.

The sample holds a few counts of this clonotype. This chain links TRBV7-2 with TRBJ2-3, with no clear D. The CDR3 runs 12 residues. Trimming pared 4 bases from V and 6 bases from J, leaving 8 bases between. Germline V gives CDR1 SGHTA, CDR2 FQGNSA. Here the CDR3 DNA reads TGTGCCAGCAGCTCCGAGGACGATACGCAGTATTTT. Protein product: CASSSEDDTQYF.

The chain couples TRBV7-6 to TRBJ2-2, with D tentatively TRBD2 (6 bases). Trimming took 4 bases from V and 5 from J, leaving 20 bases between them. In germline, CDR1 is SGHVS, CDR2 FNYEAQ. CDR3 size: 17 residues. CDR3 region: CASSSPLGGAGTGELFF. As DNA, the CDR3 is TGTGCCAGCAGCTCTCCTCTCGGGGGAGCCGGAACCGGGGAGCTGTTTTTT.

The chain combines TRBV28 with TRBJ2-7, with 9 bases lining up with TRBD1. The CDR3 consists of 13 residues. Trimming took 7 bases from V and 6 from J; bases not matched to a gene: 7. Germline V gene data show CDR1 as MDHEN and CDR2 as SYDVKM. The CDR3 sequence is CASNWDREGEQYF. CDR3 DNA sequence: TGTGCCAGCAACTGGGACAGGGAAGGCGAGCAGTACTTC.

This clonotype was seen many times. This sequence joins TRBV29-1 and TRBJ2-1; D may be TRBD2 (5 bases). The germline gives CDR1 SQVTM, CDR2 ANQGSEA. The germline V and J ends were trimmed by 4 bases and 2 bases, with 9 bases remaining between them. CDR3 size: 13 residues. The CDR3 loop is CSVGGNTYNEQFF. CDR3 DNA sequence: TGCAGCGTTGGAGGGAACACCTACAATGAGCAGTTCTTC.

The V and J genes are TRBV2 and TRBJ2-3; D perhaps matches TRBD2 (6 bases). From germline, CDR1 is SNHLY and CDR2 FYNNEI. The V end lost 1 base, the J end lost 0 bases, and 14 bases lay between the germline ends. The CDR3 sequence is 17 residues long. The CDR3 bases are TGTGCCAGCAGTGAAGTTAGGGCGGGGATCAGCACAGATACGCAGTATTTT. Its protein product is CASSEVRAGISTDTQYF.

This clonotype was seen only a few times. The gene calls are TRBV7-2 and TRBJ2-4; TRBD2 is a possible D gene (5 bases). Matching the DNA end better, TRBJ2-5 makes the J call doubtful. The germline V gene encodes CDR1 SGHTA and CDR2 FQGNSA. The CDR3 runs to 17 residues. The CDR3 DNA follows: TGTGCCAGCAGCTTAGCGGTGTCCGGGCGGGCCCAAGAGACCCAGTACTTC. It codes for CASSLAVSGRAQETQYF.

The chain joins TRBV5-1 to TRBJ2-5; 7 nucleotides agree with TRBD1. The CDR3 runs 14 residues. The ends lost 2 bases at V and 3 bases at J; junction bases unmatched: 4. CDR1 is SGHRS, CDR2 YFSETQ, per germline. CDR3 sequence reads: CASSFYGTEETQYF. The CDR3 region has the DNA TGCGCCAGCAGCTTTTACGGGACAGAAGAGACCCAGTACTTC.

For this clonotype: One base away lies a much larger clone, so this may be a sequencing read error. This chain uses TRBV7-6 with TRBJ2-5, with 7 nucleotides matching TRBD2. The closer fit of TRBJ2-7 to the DNA end suggests the J call may be wrong. This CDR3 contains 14 residues. CDR1 and CDR2 (germline): SGHVS, FNYEAQ. CDR3 sequence: CVSSIQAGSYEQYF. In nucleotides, the CDR3 is TGTGTCAGCAGCATCCAAGCGGGGTCCTACGAGCAGTACTTC.

This chain uses TRBV6-5 with TRBJ2-4; D uncertain. V was cut by 0 bases and J by 2 bases, with 14 bases left in between. Germline V gene lookup returns CDR1 MNHEY and CDR2 SVGAGI. The CDR3 is 17 residues long. The chain's CDR3 is CASSYSYELLTKNIQYF. CDR3 in DNA: TGTGCCAGCAGTTACTCGTACGAACTACTAACCAAAAACATTCAGTACTTC.

There are many counts of this clonotype. The V and J genes are TRBV29-1 and TRBJ2-4; D uncertain. The length of the CDR3 is 14 residues. V gave up 2 bases and J gave up 0 bases, with 8 bases separating them. Germline V lookup: CDR1 SQVTM, CDR2 ANQGSEA. CDR3 coding DNA: TGCAGCGTTGAACGACACCTAGCCAAAAACATTCAGTACTTC. Residues: CSVERHLAKNIQYF.

This clonotype was detected a few times. This chain joins TRBV7-9 and TRBJ2-1, with 11 bases aligning to TRBD2. Trimming took 5 bases from V and 6 from J; bases not matched to a gene: 9. CDR1 and CDR2 from the germline V gene are SEHNR and FQNEAQ (reference sequence). This CDR3 comprises 16 residues. CDR3 sequence reads: CASSPWGSGRANEQFF. CDR3 DNA sequence: TGTGCCAGCAGCCCCTGGGGTAGCGGGAGGGCCAATGAGCAGTTCTTC.

A note on this clonotype: A much larger clone is a single base away; this may be a read error. The chain couples TRBV20-1 to TRBJ2-1; 13 bases agree with TRBD2. In germline, CDR1 is DFQATT, CDR2 SNEGSKA (reference sequence). CDR3 length: 15 amino acids. DNA for the CDR3: TGCAGTGCCTTCGGGACTAGCGGGGTAGACAATGCGCAGTTCTTC. It encodes CSAFGTSGVDNAQFF.

About this clonotype: Being one base from a much bigger clone, this may be a read error. The chain carries TRBV29-1 and TRBJ1-4; a possible D gene is TRBD1 (6 bases). Deletions cut 4 bases from V and 0 bases from J, with 9 bases between. The germline V gene has CDR1 SQVTM and CDR2 ANQGSEA. There are 14 residues in the CDR3. Written as DNA, the CDR3 is TGCAGCGTTGCCAGGGGCTCAACTAATGAAAAACTGTTTTTT. Translated, it gives CSVARGSTNEKLFF.

In its sample, this clonotype was seen many times. The gene calls are TRBV4-1 and TRBJ2-7, with 8 positions matching TRBD2. Germline V CDR1 and CDR2: MGHRA, YSYEKL. The CDR3 has 17 residues. Trimming cost V 2 bases and J 4 bases; bases outside gene matches: 13. The CDR3 DNA reads TGCGCCAGCAGCCAACGCTCGCCGGGACTAGGGGAGTACGAGCAGTACTTC. Amino acids: CASSQRSPGLGEYEQYF.

This clonotype came up many times. The chain couples TRBV29-1 to TRBJ2-1, with unresolved D. There are 12 residues in the CDR3. V was trimmed by 4 bases and J by 10 bases, leaving 14 bases between them. Germline values: CDR1 SQVTM, CDR2 ANQGSEA. This CDR3 is CSVAQLGAEQFF. In nucleotides, the CDR3 is TGCAGCGTTGCCCAACTCGGTGCCGAGCAGTTCTTC.

This clonotype was counted between two and nine times. The V gene is TRBV6-4, the J gene TRBJ2-1, with TRBD2 as a possible D gene (5 bases). V gave up 3 bases and J gave up 9 bases, with 12 bases separating them. This CDR3 is 13 amino acids long. Germline V lookup: CDR1 MRHNA, CDR2 SNTAGT. CDR3 sequence reads: CASSEDLGSEQFF. The CDR3 DNA reads TGTGCCAGCAGTGAGGACTTAGGAAGTGAGCAGTTCTTC.

This chain connects TRBV24-1 to TRBJ2-1, with 10 bases lining up with TRBD2. Germline V lookup: CDR1 KGHDR, CDR2 SFDVKD. V lost 10 bases to trimming and J lost 4 bases; unmatched junction nucleotides: 9. The CDR3 contains 15 residues. The CDR3 sequence is CATSQSSGGYNEQFF. The CDR3 nucleotides are TGTGCCACTTCTCAGTCTAGCGGGGGTTACAATGAGCAGTTCTTC.

This clonotype was found many times. This chain connects TRBV29-1 to TRBJ2-1, with a weak D call TRBD1 (5 bases). With 3 bases removed from V and 6 bases from J, the gap between germline ends came to 15 bases. The V gene's germline CDR1 is SQVTM and CDR2 ANQGSEA. CDR3 size: 14 residues. The chain's CDR3 is CSVDLGLMGNEQFF. The CDR3 DNA is TGCAGCGTTGATTTGGGGCTGATGGGCAATGAGCAGTTCTTC.

There are a few counts of this clonotype. With a much larger clone just one base away, this may be a read error. This rearrangement joins TRBV10-3 to TRBJ2-5; 7 bases are a match to TRBD2. The CDR3 runs 16 residues. In germline, CDR1 is ENHRY, CDR2 SYGVKD. The J segment lost 11 bases and the V segment lost 4 bases, leaving 19 bases of the junction unmatched. DNA for the CDR3: TGTGCCATCAGTGCATCTAGCGGAAGCACCTCTAATGAGCAGTACTTC. Protein product: CAISASSGSTSNEQYF.

The gene calls are TRBV6-2 or TRBV6-3 and TRBJ2-1; D might be TRBD1 or TRBD2, each matching 5 bases. V lost 5 bases and J lost 6, with 17 bases in between. The CDR3 consists of 15 residues. CDR1 is MNHEY, CDR2 SVGEGT, per germline. This CDR3 is CASSRSRDRGNEQFF. CDR3 DNA sequence: TGTGCCAGCAGTAGGAGCCGGGACCGAGGCAATGAGCAGTTCTTC.

This clonotype has just a few counts. A junction boundary mismatches the germline segment, possibly from a read error. This chain joins TRBV7-2 and TRBJ1-6; D call uncertain. The CDR3 runs to 14 residues. Per germline, CDR1 SGHTA and CDR2 FQGNSA. In nucleotides, the CDR3 is TGTGCCAGCAACTTACCGGGGTATAATCCACCCCTCCACTTT. It specifies CASNLPGYNPPLHF.

This chain uses TRBV18 with TRBJ2-7; 9 nucleotides line up with TRBD1. The germline gives CDR1 KGHSH, CDR2 LQKENI. CDR3 size: 15 residues. Trimming removed 0 bases from V and 0 bases from J; junction bases left unmatched: 0. CDR3 coding DNA: TGTGCCAGCTCACCACCGGACAGGGGCTCCTACGAGCAGTACTTC. It yields the protein CASSPPDRGSYEQYF.

J is TRBJ1-4 and V is TRBV5-1; tentatively, D is TRBD1 (6 bases). V was pared by 4 bases and J by 11 bases, with 18 bases between. Germline CDR1 is SGHRS and CDR2 is YFSETQ. This CDR3 has 14 residues. The DNA for the CDR3 is TGCGCCAGCAGCCTTTCGGACAGCCCTGGGAAACTGTTTTTT. Translation gives CASSLSDSPGKLFF.

The CDR3 here is CASRETGLAVNEQFF. CDR3 bases: TGCGCCAGCAGGGAAACAGGACTAGCGGTAAATGAGCAGTTCTTC. V is TRBV5-1 and J is TRBJ2-1; 10 bases align to TRBD2. V lost 5 bases and J lost 7; bases outside the gene matches: 9. CDR1 is SGHRS, CDR2 YFSETQ, per germline. The CDR3 extends over 15 amino acids.

The chain recombines TRBV12-3 or TRBV12-4 with TRBJ2-3, with D possibly called TRBD1 or TRBD2 (5 bases each). V was cut by 7 bases and J by 2 bases, with 13 bases left in between. The CDR3 has 14 residues. CDR3 nucleotide sequence: TGTGCCAGCACAGCCCAGGGAGCCACAGATACGCAGTATTTT. It encodes CASTAQGATDTQYF.

In this sample, this clonotype turned up a few times. The V gene is TRBV20-1, the J gene TRBJ2-5; perhaps TRBD2 as D (6 bases). The CDR3 runs to 14 residues. Germline V gene lookup returns CDR1 DFQATT and CDR2 SNEGSKA (reference sequence). Trimming took off 3 bases at V and 2 bases at J, with 13 bases between the two ends. CDR3 protein: CSASDSAGQETQYF. In nucleotides, the CDR3 is TGCAGTGCTAGTGACTCGGCGGGACAAGAGACCCAGTACTTC.

This clonotype was counted ten times or more. The V gene is TRBV7-9, the J gene TRBJ2-1; D unclear. V was cut by 3 bases and J by 3 bases, with 6 bases left in between. Germline assignment: CDR1 SEHNR and CDR2 FQNEAQ (reference sequence). The length of the CDR3 is 13 residues. CDR3 sequence reads: CASSFGIYNEQFF. CDR3 in DNA: TGTGCCAGCAGCTTTGGAATCTACAATGAGCAGTTCTTC.